This T cell receptor (beta chain) derives from a study of blood T cell repertoires in COVID-19. Study details: The United States, Italy and Spain were the sources of the acute and convalescent COVID-19 samples. Sample material is recorded as cDNA or gDNA derived from T cells, B-cell-depleted T cells, or PBMCs.

Trimming cost V 5 bases and J 5 bases; bases outside gene matches: 18. Germline lookup yields CDR1 SEHNR and CDR2 FQNEAQ (reference sequence). The CDR3 consists of 18 residues. In the source study's methods: Cell counts per sample came from amplifying reference gene primers. Using immunoSEQ multiplex PCR, the repertoire was profiled, and TCRdb retains in-frame clones only, with some absent. The DNA gave D and trimming, while V, J and clone size come from that table. The sample has 300,000 to 400,000 clones; roughly 90% are singletons. The V call is TRBV7-9, the J call TRBJ2-7; TRBD1 matches at 10 bases. The TCR comes from a young woman with COVID-19, enrolled during active disease. Source material: peripheral blood. The CDR3, as DNA: TGTGCCAGCAGCCTAACCAAAGGATTGTGGGACAGGGGTGACGAGCAGTACTTC. It specifies CASSLTKGLWDRGDEQYF. The entire variable domain, with the rest obtained from reference TRBV7-9 and TRBJ2-7, is as follows: DTGVSQNPRHKITKRGQNVTFRCDPISEHNRLYWYRQTLGQGPEFLTYFQNEAQLEKSRLLSDRFSAERPKGSFSTLEIQRTEQGDSAMYLCASSLTKGLWDRGDEQYFGPGTRLTVT.